One and the same sample provided the 30 T cell receptor beta chains below, sequenced in a study of blood T cell repertoires in COVID-19. Profiled with immunoSEQ multiplex PCR; TCRdb holds only in-frame clones, not every one. Among 190,000 or so clones listed, roughly 80% were seen once. Source material: peripheral blood. These receptors were collected from a man in his forties or fifties who had recovered from COVID-19.

This chain connects TRBV11-2 to TRBJ2-2; 8 nucleotides match TRBD2. The germline V gene has CDR1 SGHAT and CDR2 FQNNGV. The CDR3 sequence is 19 residues long. Trimming took 4 bases from V and 6 from J; bases not matched to a gene: 19. CDR3 sequence (DNA): TGTGCCAGCAGCTCACCATTCGGGGGGGTACTTGGGATTCCCGGGGAGCTGTTTTTT. This encodes CASSSPFGGVLGIPGELFF.

The gene calls are TRBV7-9 and TRBJ2-1; D is uncertain. The CDR3 has 12 residues. V was shortened by 1 base and J by 6 bases, with 4 bases between the two germline ends. Germline assignment: CDR1 SEHNR and CDR2 FQNEAQ (reference sequence). CDR3 residues: CASSLVSNEQFF. In DNA form, the CDR3 reads TGTGCCAGCAGCTTAGTATCCAATGAGCAGTTCTTC. Looking up the rest from reference TRBV7-9 and TRBJ2-1 gives the full variable domain: DTGVSQNPRHKITKRGQNVTFRCDPISEHNRLYWYRQTLGQGPEFLTYFQNEAQLEKSRLLSDRFSAERPKGSFSTLEIQRTEQGDSAMYLCASSLVSNEQFFGPGTRLTVL.

The chain has TRBV2 and TRBJ2-7, with 8 bases lining up with TRBD2. Germline CDR1 is SNHLY and CDR2 is FYNNEI. After removal of 8 bases from V and 0 bases from J, the junction contained 3 bases not matched to a gene. The CDR3 loop spans 13 amino acids. The DNA of the CDR3 is TGTGCCAGCGAGAGCGGGAGCTCCTACGAGCAGTACTTC. Translating gives CASESGSSYEQYF.

This rearrangement joins TRBV14 to TRBJ2-1, with TRBD2 matching over 7 bases. Unmatched junction bases numbered 4, after V lost 3 bases and J lost 2 bases. Germline V CDR1 and CDR2: SGHDN, FVKESK. This CDR3 is built from 15 residues. The CDR3 spells CASSQASGTYNEQFF. In DNA form, the CDR3 reads TGTGCCAGCAGCCAGGCTAGCGGTACCTACAATGAGCAGTTCTTC.

The chain employs TRBV2 and TRBJ2-1; D gene ambiguous. Germline V CDR1 and CDR2: SNHLY, FYNNEI. V was trimmed by 2 bases and J by 0 bases, leaving 5 bases between them. CDR3 length: 14 residues. The CDR3 is CASSEPNSYNEQFF. As DNA, the CDR3 is TGTGCCAGCAGTGAACCCAACTCCTACAATGAGCAGTTCTTC. The variable domain in full, with the rest retrieved from reference TRBV2 and TRBJ2-1, is EPEVTQTPSHQVTQMGQEVILRCVPISNHLYFYWYRQILGQKVEFLVSFYNNEISEKSEIFDDQFSVERPDGSNFTLKIRSTKLEDSAMYFCASSEPNSYNEQFFGPGTRLTVL.

The chain combines TRBV4-2 with TRBJ1-5, with TRBD1 identical over 7 bases. CDR1 and CDR2 from the germline V gene are LGHNA and YNFKEQ. The CDR3 contains 14 residues. After removal of 2 bases from V and 5 bases from J, the junction contained 3 bases not matched to a gene. As DNA, the CDR3 is TGTGCCAGCAGCCAAACACAGGGGTATCAGCCCCAGCATTTT. It yields the protein CASSQTQGYQPQHF.

The chain couples TRBV6-2 or TRBV6-3 to TRBJ2-7; the match to TRBD2 covers 12 bases. This CDR3 has 17 amino acids. Germline V gene lookup returns CDR1 MNHEY and CDR2 SVGEGT. V lost 2 bases, J lost 4 bases, and 9 bases stayed unmatched. The CDR3 sequence: CASSYPPTSGSAYEQYF. In DNA form, the CDR3 reads TGTGCCAGCAGTTACCCACCGACTAGCGGGAGTGCGTACGAGCAGTACTTC.

The rearrangement links TRBV2 to TRBJ2-3, with TRBD2 as a possible D gene (6 bases). The CDR3 is 14 amino acids. Germline V CDR1 and CDR2: SNHLY, FYNNEI. The V end was cut by 5 bases, the J end by 1 base, with 10 bases between. This CDR3 reads CASSLREGTDTQYF. DNA of the CDR3: TGTGCCAGCAGTTTGCGGGAAGGCACAGATACGCAGTATTTT.

This chain joins TRBV24-1 and TRBJ1-2; 12 bases fit TRBD1. This CDR3 contains 15 residues. Germline assignment: CDR1 KGHDR and CDR2 SFDVKD. Germline trimming cut 9 bases from V and 0 bases from J; bases unmatched to any gene: 4. CDR3 amino acids: CATEGTGGANYGYTF. The CDR3 DNA reads as TGTGCCACCGAGGGGACAGGGGGCGCTAACTATGGCTACACCTTC.

This rearrangement joins TRBV27 to TRBJ1-1; D is unclear. Germline CDR1 and CDR2: MNHEY and SMNVEV (reference sequence). Trimming removed 5 bases at V and 1 base at J, with 11 bases between. There are 14 residues in the CDR3. CDR3 residues: CASSTRLENTEAFF. CDR3 nucleotides: TGTGCCAGCAGTACCCGACTAGAGAACACTGAAGCTTTCTTT.

The J gene is TRBJ1-2, the V gene TRBV4-1; D perhaps matches TRBD1 (5 bases). Deletions cut 0 bases from V and 7 bases from J, with 15 bases between. The CDR3 covers 15 residues. The germline gives CDR1 MGHRA, CDR2 YSYEKL. The CDR3 DNA reads as TGCGCCAGCAGCCAAGATGCGGCGGGACTGAGTGGCTACACCTTC. It encodes CASSQDAAGLSGYTF.

This clone has a handful of counts. The J gene is TRBJ1-2, the V gene TRBV19; D may be TRBD1 (5 bases). The CDR3 sequence is 11 residues long. CDR1 is LNHDA and CDR2 is SQIVND in the germline V gene (reference sequence). The V and J ends lost 8 bases and 7 bases respectively, with 11 bases between them. DNA for the CDR3: TGTGCCAGTTATCAGGGAGGTGGCTACACCTTC. Its translation: CASYQGGGYTF. The full variable domain, in which reference TRBV19 and TRBJ1-2 provide the parts outside the CDR3, is DGGITQSPKYLFRKEGQNVTLSCEQNLNHDAMYWYRQDPGQGLRLIYYSQIVNDFQKGDIAEGYSVSREKKESFPLTVTSAQKNPTAFYLCASYQGGGYTFGSGTRLTVV.

The chain recombines TRBV7-3 with TRBJ2-2; 10 bases align to TRBD2. J was trimmed by 6 bases and V by 5 bases; bases with no gene match: 15. In germline, CDR1 is SGHTA, CDR2 FQGTGA. This CDR3 region has 18 residues. CDR3 protein: CASSATGTSVLSPGELFF. The DNA for the CDR3 is TGTGCCAGCAGCGCAACCGGGACTAGCGTCCTATCCCCCGGGGAGCTGTTTTTT.

The chain employs TRBV7-9 and TRBJ1-5, with D maybe TRBD1 (5 bases). V was pared by 1 base and J by 7 bases, with 8 bases between. The CDR3 extends over 13 amino acids. Germline-derived CDR1 and CDR2 are SEHNR and FQNEAQ (reference sequence). CDR3 nucleotide sequence: TGTGCCAGCAGCTTAGAAGGGGCCCAGCCCCAGCATTTT. It translates to CASSLEGAQPQHF.

The genes are TRBV19 and TRBJ1-2; 8 bases are a match to TRBD1. CDR1 is LNHDA and CDR2 is SQIVND in the germline V gene (reference sequence). The V and J ends lost 4 bases and 2 bases, in that order; junction bases with no gene match: 3. This CDR3 region has 14 residues. CDR3 protein: CASSTGGRNYGYTF. The CDR3 DNA sequence: TGTGCCAGTAGTACAGGGGGCCGAAACTATGGCTACACCTTC. The whole variable domain, filled in from reference TRBV19 and TRBJ1-2, reads DGGITQSPKYLFRKEGQNVTLSCEQNLNHDAMYWYRQDPGQGLRLIYYSQIVNDFQKGDIAEGYSVSREKKESFPLTVTSAQKNPTAFYLCASSTGGRNYGYTFGSGTRLTVV.

V usage is TRBV20-1 and J usage is TRBJ2-1, with D uncertain. This CDR3 is built from 10 residues. Germline values: CDR1 DFQATT, CDR2 SNEGSKA (reference sequence). The V and J ends lost 5 bases and 10 bases respectively, with 9 bases between them. The CDR3, as DNA: TGCAGTGCTCGTCTGAGGGAGCAGTTCTTC. Translating it yields CSARLREQFF.

This clone occurred many times. The V call is TRBV7-8, the J call TRBJ1-1; D is undetermined. The germline gives CDR1 SGHVS, CDR2 FQNEAQ. This CDR3 is built from 15 residues. Trimming removed 1 base at V and 6 bases at J, with 15 bases between. In nucleotides, the CDR3 is TGTGCCAGCAGCTTAGTAGGATTCCGAGGCGCTGAAGCTTTCTTT. Its translation: CASSLVGFRGAEAFF.

The chain has TRBV7-2 and TRBJ2-7, with D possibly being TRBD1 (5 bases). The CDR3 is made up of 14 amino acids. The germline CDR1 and CDR2 sequences are SGHTA and FQGNSA. Trimming shortened V by 4 bases and J by 0 bases, and 10 bases separated the two germline ends. The CDR3 bases are TGTGCCAGCAGCTGGGGCCCGTCCTCCTACGAGCAGTACTTC. This sequence encodes CASSWGPSSYEQYF.

The J gene is TRBJ1-6, the V gene TRBV7-8; 7 nucleotides align to TRBD1. Germline-derived CDR1 and CDR2 are SGHVS and FQNEAQ. The CDR3 contains 18 residues. V lost 0 bases and J lost 4; bases outside the gene matches: 9. The chain's CDR3 is CASSLARTGWDYNSPLHF. In nucleotides, the CDR3 is TGTGCCAGCAGCTTAGCGCGGACAGGTTGGGATTATAATTCACCCCTCCACTTT. Full variable domain (remainder filled in from reference TRBV7-8 and TRBJ1-6): GAGVSQSPRYKVAKRGQDVALRCDPISGHVSLFWYQQALGQGPEFLTYFQNEAQLDKSGLPSDRFFAERPEGSVSTLKIQRTQQEDSAVYLCASSLARTGWDYNSPLHFGNGTRLTVT.

The chain combines TRBV5-8 with TRBJ1-6; no clear D. Between the trimmed V and J ends, which lost 2 bases and 5 bases, there was a span of 5 bases. This CDR3 spans 13 amino acids. The germline gives CDR1 SGHTS, CDR2 YDEGEE. CDR3 residues: CASSFRDNSPLHF. CDR3 bases: TGTGCCAGCAGCTTTCGGGATAATTCACCCCTCCACTTT.

A few counts support this clone. V and J are TRBV30 and TRBJ2-1, with TRBD2 as a possible D gene (5 bases). CDR1 and CDR2 (germline): GTSNPN, SVGIG (reference sequence). The ends were cut back, 4 bases at V and 6 bases at J, with 16 bases in the middle. This CDR3 is built from 14 residues. The CDR3 DNA is TGTGCCTGGATCCCCTGGACGGGGATCAATGAGCAGTTCTTC. Encoded protein: CAWIPWTGINEQFF.

J is TRBJ1-1 and V is TRBV30; D unresolved. Trimming stripped 5 bases from V and 1 base from J, with 23 bases between. Germline CDR1 reads GTSNPN; CDR2 reads SVGIG (reference sequence). This CDR3 region has 17 residues. For the CDR3, the DNA is TGTGCCTGGGGAGCATCAGCCCAATGGGAGGGGAACACTGAAGCTTTCTTT. This gives the protein CAWGASAQWEGNTEAFF.

The chain couples TRBV28 to TRBJ1-4; no clear D. Germline V gene lookup returns CDR1 MDHEN and CDR2 SYDVKM. V was cut by 3 bases and J by 7 bases, with 9 bases left in between. CDR3 length: 13 amino acids. The CDR3 region has the DNA TGTGCCAGCAGTTTTCCTAACGCTGAAAAACTGTTTTTT. It specifies CASSFPNAEKLFF.

V is TRBV7-9 and J is TRBJ1-2; D is unresolved. The V gene's germline CDR1 is SEHNR and CDR2 FQNEAQ (reference sequence). The CDR3 has 14 residues. With 5 bases removed from V and 6 bases from J, the gap between germline ends came to 16 bases. The CDR3 bases are TGTGCCAGCAGCCTAGGACTCCTCGGAGATGGCTACACCTTC. Residues: CASSLGLLGDGYTF.

This clone was recorded a few times. This sequence joins TRBV18 and TRBJ1-6, with a weak D call TRBD1 (5 bases). Looked up from germline, CDR1 is KGHSH and CDR2 is LQKENI. Trimming pared 3 bases from V and 6 bases from J, leaving 18 bases between. The CDR3 runs to 17 residues. CDR3 region: CASSPTYRTGFNSPLHF. The CDR3, as DNA: TGTGCCAGCTCACCCACCTATCGTACAGGCTTTAATTCACCCCTCCACTTT.

This clone was counted once. This chain links TRBV2 with TRBJ2-5; 9 nucleotides line up with TRBD1. Germline V CDR1 and CDR2: SNHLY, FYNNEI. Losses at the gene ends were 2 bases for V and 5 bases for J; bases not matched to a gene: 6. The CDR3 loop spans 15 amino acids. CDR3 amino acids: CASSESGTGTETQYF. As DNA, the CDR3 is TGTGCCAGCAGTGAAAGTGGGACAGGGACGGAGACCCAGTACTTC.

The chain employs TRBV2 and TRBJ2-5; D is perhaps TRBD2 (6 bases). The CDR3 is 14 amino acids. V was shortened by 10 bases and J by 1 base, with 16 bases between the two germline ends. Germline CDR1 and CDR2: SNHLY and FYNNEI. CDR3 nucleotide sequence: TGTGCCACACAACTAGCTCAGGTCCAAGAGACCCAGTACTTC. This sequence encodes CATQLAQVQETQYF.

The chain carries TRBV10-3 and TRBJ1-6, with 9 positions matching TRBD1. This CDR3 is 14 amino acids long. Looked up from germline, CDR1 is ENHRY and CDR2 is SYGVKD. V lost 6 bases and J lost 9; bases outside the gene matches: 6. This CDR3 reads CAISPGTGSSPLHF. The CDR3 DNA is TGTGCCATCAGCCCCGGGACAGGGAGTTCACCCCTCCACTTT.

This clone has just one count. The J gene is TRBJ2-2, the V gene TRBV4-3; 9 bases match TRBD2. This CDR3 has 16 residues. Germline assignment: CDR1 LGHNA and CDR2 YSLEER. After removal of 4 bases from V and 5 bases from J, the junction contained 8 bases not matched to a gene. CDR3 DNA: TGCGCCAGCAGCCCTTTTAGCGGGAGCGGGACCGGGGAGCTGTTTTTT. As protein: CASSPFSGSGTGELFF.

The V call is TRBV4-3, the J call TRBJ2-1; the D is unclear. V lost 0 bases to trimming and J lost 2 bases, with 11 bases between them. Germline V CDR1 and CDR2: LGHNA, YSLEER. The length of the CDR3 is 16 residues. The CDR3 DNA reads as TGCGCCAGCAGCCAAGAGAGTCTAGTCCCCTACAATGAGCAGTTCTTC. This translates into CASSQESLVPYNEQFF.